The 10 T cell receptor beta chains below were found in one sample sequenced in a study of cytomegalovirus exposure and HLA in healthy donors. Primers: 60 Vbeta forward and 13 Jbeta reverse. The table came from immunoSEQ multiplex PCR; TCRdb's copy has only in-frame clones and leaves some out. The sample lists 100,000 to 150,000 clones, less than 80% occurring once. The sequencing sample was made of PBMCs. These receptors all stem from a man aged 50-59 years in good health and CMV-seronegative.

J is TRBJ1-1 and V is TRBV14, with no clear D. This CDR3 is 14 amino acids long. Germline V gene data show CDR1 as SGHDN and CDR2 as FVKESK. The V gene lost 4 bases and the J gene lost 6 bases, with 15 bases spanning the gap. The CDR3 bases are TGTGCCAGCAGCCTGAACACCGGGTCGTCTGAAGCTTTCTTT. It codes for CASSLNTGSSEAFF.

The gene calls are TRBV6-1 and TRBJ1-2, with TRBD1 matching 9 bases. There are 13 residues in the CDR3. The J segment lost 8 bases and the V segment lost 8 bases, leaving 9 bases of the junction unmatched. Germline CDR1 and CDR2: MNHNS and SASEGT. The CDR3 loop is CASRRQGVQGYTF. The CDR3, as DNA: TGTGCCAGCCGCCGACAGGGGGTGCAGGGCTACACCTTC.

The chain recombines TRBV5-1 with TRBJ2-3; possibly TRBD1 for D (5 bases). The CDR3 loop spans 15 amino acids. CDR1 is SGHRS, CDR2 YFSETQ, per germline. V lost 2 bases to trimming and J lost 4 bases, with 14 bases between them. This CDR3 is CASSFTTQGADTQYF. As DNA, the CDR3 is TGCGCCAGCAGCTTTACCACGCAGGGCGCAGATACGCAGTATTTT.

J is TRBJ2-1 and V is TRBV5-4, with 9 positions matching TRBD2. Unmatched junction bases numbered 4, after V lost 0 bases and J lost 3 bases. From germline, CDR1 is SGHNT and CDR2 YYREEE (reference sequence). The CDR3 length is 16 residues. CDR3 residues: CASSLGGGGDYNEQFF. CDR3 nucleotide sequence: TGTGCCAGCAGCTTGGGAGGCGGGGGGGACTACAATGAGCAGTTCTTC.

This sequence joins TRBV29-1 and TRBJ2-7; 10 nucleotides align to TRBD2. The germline gives CDR1 SQVTM, CDR2 ANQGSEA. Trimming at V came to 3 bases and at J to 5 bases, leaving 7 bases not matched to a gene. The CDR3 totals 14 residues. The CDR3, as DNA: TGCAGCGTTGACGGAGCGGGGGGGCTCGACGAGCAGTACTTC. As protein: CSVDGAGGLDEQYF.

This sequence joins TRBV23-1 and TRBJ1-2; possibly TRBD1 for D (5 bases). TRBV23-1 is placed among ORFs of uncertain function. CDR3 size: 15 residues. Trimming took 6 bases from V and 4 from J, leaving 18 bases between them. The CDR3, as DNA: TGCGCCAGCAGGATACAGGCCGCCGAACGCTATGGCTACACCTTC. Translation: CASRIQAAERYGYTF.

The rearrangement joins TRBV7-2 to TRBJ1-5, with TRBD1 as a possible D gene (5 bases). This CDR3 is built from 14 residues. CDR1 SGHTA and CDR2 FQGNSA come from the germline V gene. The germline V and J ends were trimmed by 1 base and 4 bases, with 8 bases remaining between them. CDR3: CASSLGGRNQPQHF. As DNA, the CDR3 is TGTGCCAGCAGCTTAGGGGGCAGAAATCAGCCCCAGCATTTT.

Ten or more counts support this clone. The chain joins TRBV4-1 to TRBJ1-1; 7 bases match TRBD1. Germline CDR1 and CDR2: MGHRA and YSYEKL. Unmatched junction bases numbered 2, after V lost 1 base and J lost 0 bases. CDR3 size: 15 residues. CDR3 in amino acids: CASSQGDRVNTEAFF. The CDR3 DNA sequence: TGCGCCAGCAGCCAAGGGGACAGAGTGAACACTGAAGCTTTCTTT.

This clone occurred a few times. This rearrangement joins TRBV4-3 to TRBJ2-7; no definite D call. The germline V and J ends were trimmed by 0 bases and 2 bases, with 8 bases remaining between them. CDR1 and CDR2 (germline): LGHNA, YSLEER. There are 14 residues in the CDR3. CDR3 nucleotide sequence: TGCGCCAGCAGCCAAGATCTCCAGACCTACGAGCAGTACTTC. Its protein is CASSQDLQTYEQYF.

The rearrangement uses TRBV6-5 and TRBJ1-5; TRBD1 aligns across 9 bases. Germline V gene sequence: CDR1 MNHEY, CDR2 SVGAGI. V gave up 7 bases and J gave up 3 bases; unmatched junction bases: 4. This CDR3 region has 14 residues. The CDR3 loop reads CASNDRGYNQPQHF. CDR3 nucleotide sequence: TGTGCCAGCAATGACAGGGGGTACAATCAGCCCCAGCATTTT.